The 5 T cell receptor beta chains presented below share a single source sample, sequenced in a study of beta chain features in type 1 diabetes (dated by TCRdb to 2016 to 2019). Receptor libraries were prepared by the immunoSEQ multiplex PCR assay. All of the isolated RNA was reverse transcribed with the High Capacity cDNA Reverse Transcription Kit, so expressed TCRB transcripts were sequenced. In TCRdb, the immuneACCESS table is reduced to in-frame sequences with V and J assigned. These tables do not hold every clone; where another copy was compared, an unresolved V gene accounts for under half, and the others remain unexplained. The sample yields 130,000 to 150,000 clones; about 10% were counted once. The ten most abundant clones make up 0.6% to 0.8% of the sample. The specimen sequenced was central memory CD4+ T cells from blood. The origin of the receptors is a man between 18 and 35 years old in good health.

This clone was counted a few times. This rearrangement joins TRBV7-2 to TRBJ2-2, with D unclear. The V gene lost 0 bases and the J gene lost 3 bases, with 5 bases spanning the gap. This CDR3 is 14 amino acids long. The germline gives CDR1 SGHTA, CDR2 FQGNSA. In DNA form, the CDR3 reads TGTGCCAGCAGCTTAGCTCCCGACACCGGGGAGCTGTTTTTT. Translated: CASSLAPDTGELFF.

The genes are TRBV18 and TRBJ1-4; maybe TRBD1 (5 bases). Germline V gene sequence: CDR1 KGHSH, CDR2 LQKENI. There are 14 residues in the CDR3. Trimming took off 2 bases at V and 7 bases at J, with 11 bases between the two ends. The CDR3 here is CASSPGIRAEKLFF. CDR3 nucleotides: TGTGCCAGCTCACCAGGGATCAGGGCTGAAAAACTGTTTTTT. The whole variable domain, remainder taken from reference TRBV18 and TRBJ1-4, is NAGVMQNPRHLVRRRGQEARLRCSPMKGHSHVYWYRQLPEEGLKFMVYLQKENIIDESGMPKERFSAEFPKEGPSILRIQQVVRGDSAAYFCASSPGIRAEKLFFGSGTQLSVL.

The rearrangement joins TRBV30 to TRBJ1-1, with D perhaps matching TRBD1 (6 bases). Germline V gene sequence: CDR1 GTSNPN, CDR2 SVGIG (reference sequence). CDR3 length: 13 residues. Trimming left V 4 bases short and J 9 bases short, with 18 bases between. DNA of the CDR3: TGTGCCTGGACTATTGACAGGTGGAAAAAAGCTTTCTTT. Translation gives CAWTIDRWKKAFF.

Only a few counts were recorded for this clone. CDR3: CASSVLYSDRGEETQYF. The CDR3, as DNA: TGTGCCAGTAGCGTCTTATATTCGGACAGGGGTGAAGAGACCCAGTACTTC. The chain employs TRBV19 and TRBJ2-5, with 9 bases that match TRBD1. The J segment lost 3 bases and the V segment lost 6 bases, leaving 14 bases of the junction unmatched. Germline-derived CDR1 and CDR2 are LNHDA and SQIVND (reference sequence). This CDR3 contains 17 residues.

This clone has more than one count but fewer than ten. This chain connects TRBV4-2 to TRBJ1-3; 9 bases are shared with TRBD1. The junction had 2 bases not matched to a gene; V was cut back by 1 base and J by 4 bases. Looked up from germline, CDR1 is LGHNA and CDR2 is YNFKEQ. This CDR3 is 15 amino acids long. CDR3 residues: CASSQGDREGNTIYF. The CDR3 DNA follows: TGTGCCAGCAGCCAAGGGGACAGGGAAGGAAACACCATATATTTT.